These T cell receptor beta chains were read from a single sample in a study of T cell responses to AZD1222 COVID-19 vaccine. Method: immunoSEQ multiplex PCR; TCRdb's copy keeps in-frame clones and lacks some. Of about 90,000 clones listed, around 87% are singletons. Source: peripheral blood, taken 28 days after the second AZD1222 dose. These receptors were collected from an adult who received the AZD1222 COVID-19 vaccine. The CDR3 runs from the conserved cysteine through the conserved F or W. D genes are given only for firm matches. A row's size may be missing; if present it is once, few, many or a size class.

D gene,clone size,J gene,V gene,CDR3 DNA,CDR3 protein
-,-,TRBJ2-7,TRBV4-1,TGCGCCAGCAGCCGAGGCGGTCTCTACGAGCAGTACTTC,CASSRGGLYEQYF
-,-,TRBJ1-5,TRBV10-3,TGTGCCATCAGTGAGTCTACGAATAATGGGCCCCAGCATTTT,CAISESTNNGPQHF
TRBD1,-,TRBJ1-3,TRBV3-1/TRBV3-2,TGTGCCAGCAGCCAAACAGGGGTCTCTGGAAACACCATATATTTT,CASSQTGVSGNTIYF
-,-,TRBJ1-1,TRBV5-1,TGCGCCAGCAGCTTGGGTTTGAAGGCTGAAGCTTTCTTT,CASSLGLKAEAFF
TRBD2,-,TRBJ2-3,TRBV5-1,TGCGCCAGCAGCTTGGATGGCGCGGGAGCATCCGATACGCAGTATTTT,CASSLDGAGASDTQYF
-,-,TRBJ1-1,TRBV6-2/TRBV6-3,TGTGCCAGCAGTTACGGGCCAGCGGAAGCTTTCTTT,CASSYGPAEAFF
TRBD2,few,TRBJ2-3,TRBV28,TGTGCCAGCAGTCCCGGGACTAGCGGACACACAGATACGCAGTATTTT,CASSPGTSGHTDTQYF
TRBD1,-,TRBJ2-3,TRBV19,TGTGCCAGTAGTATTCTGGGACAGAGCACAGATACGCAGTATTTT,CASSILGQSTDTQYF
-,-,TRBJ2-7,TRBV18,TGTGCCAGCTCACCCTCCGACTACGAGCAGTACTTC,CASSPSDYEQYF
-,-,TRBJ1-6,TRBV7-2,TGTGCCAGCAGCTTTTGGCGTCCCCCTAATTCACCCCTCCACTTT,CASSFWRPPNSPLHF
-,-,TRBJ2-1,TRBV21-1,TGTGCCAGCAGCAAGTCGGCGAGCGGGGGGAGTAATGAGCAGTTCTTC,CASSKSASGGSNEQFF
TRBD1,-,TRBJ2-5,TRBV19,TGTGCCAGTAACAGGGGTCGGCAAGAGACCCAGTACTTC,CASNRGRQETQYF
-,-,TRBJ2-1,TRBV11-3,TGTGCCAGCAGGGGCCCGGGGGAGCAGTTCTTC,CASRGPGEQFF
-,-,TRBJ1-2,TRBV28,TGTGCCAGCAGTTTATTACAGGGTAGTGATGGCTACACCTTC,CASSLLQGSDGYTF
-,once,TRBJ2-1,TRBV10-3,TGTGCCGCGGCCGCCATGGGTGACACTCCTTACAATGAGCAGTTCTTC,CAAAAMGDTPYNEQFF
-,-,TRBJ1-2,TRBV11-3,TGTGCCAGCAGCTTAGATCGTAGGGGTACGGGTGGCTACACCTTC,CASSLDRRGTGGYTF
-,-,TRBJ1-2,TRBV11-3,TGTGCCAGCAGCCTATCGGACACCACCTATGGCTACACCTTC,CASSLSDTTYGYTF
TRBD1,-,TRBJ1-6,TRBV6-5,TGTGCCACCCTTCTGGACAGGATTAATTCACCCCTCCACTTT,CATLLDRINSPLHF
TRBD1,-,TRBJ1-1,TRBV7-2,TGTGCCAGCAGCCACGACAGGGCTACGATGAACACTGAAGCTTTCTTT,CASSHDRATMNTEAFF
-,-,TRBJ2-3,TRBV11-2,TGTGCCAGCAGCTTAAGCTGGGATACGCAGTATTTT,CASSLSWDTQYF